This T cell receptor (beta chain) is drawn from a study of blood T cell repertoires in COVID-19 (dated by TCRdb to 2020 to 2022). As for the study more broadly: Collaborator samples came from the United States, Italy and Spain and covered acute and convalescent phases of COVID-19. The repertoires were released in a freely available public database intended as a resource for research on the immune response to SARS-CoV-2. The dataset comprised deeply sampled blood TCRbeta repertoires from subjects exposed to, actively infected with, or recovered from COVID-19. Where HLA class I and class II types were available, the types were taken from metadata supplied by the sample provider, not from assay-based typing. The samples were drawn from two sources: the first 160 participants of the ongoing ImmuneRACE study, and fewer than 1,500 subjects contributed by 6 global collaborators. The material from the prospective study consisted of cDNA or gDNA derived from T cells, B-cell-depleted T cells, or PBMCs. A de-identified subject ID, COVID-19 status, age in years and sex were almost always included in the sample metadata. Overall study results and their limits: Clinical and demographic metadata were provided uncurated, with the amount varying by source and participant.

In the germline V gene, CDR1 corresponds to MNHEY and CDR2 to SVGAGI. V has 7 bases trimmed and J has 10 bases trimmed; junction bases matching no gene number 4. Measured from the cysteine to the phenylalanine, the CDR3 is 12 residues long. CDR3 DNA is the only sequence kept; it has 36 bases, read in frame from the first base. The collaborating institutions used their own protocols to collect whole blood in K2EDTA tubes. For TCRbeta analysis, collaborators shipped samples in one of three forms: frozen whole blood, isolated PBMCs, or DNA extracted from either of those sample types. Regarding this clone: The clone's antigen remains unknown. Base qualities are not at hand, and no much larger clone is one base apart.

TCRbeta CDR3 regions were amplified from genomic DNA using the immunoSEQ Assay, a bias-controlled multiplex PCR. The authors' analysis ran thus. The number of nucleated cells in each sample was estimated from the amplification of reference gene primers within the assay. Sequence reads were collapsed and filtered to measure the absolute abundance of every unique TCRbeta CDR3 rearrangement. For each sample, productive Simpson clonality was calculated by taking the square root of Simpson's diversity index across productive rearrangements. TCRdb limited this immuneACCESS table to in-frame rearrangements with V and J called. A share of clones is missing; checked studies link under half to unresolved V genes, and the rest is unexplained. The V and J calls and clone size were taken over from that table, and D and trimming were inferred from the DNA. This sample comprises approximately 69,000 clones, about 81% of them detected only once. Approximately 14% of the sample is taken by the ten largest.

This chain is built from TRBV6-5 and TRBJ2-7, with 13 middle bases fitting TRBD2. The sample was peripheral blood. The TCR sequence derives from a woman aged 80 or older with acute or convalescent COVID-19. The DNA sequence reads TGTGCCAGCACCGGACTAGCGGGAGAACAGTACTTC. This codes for CASTGLAGEQYF.